The rows below give T cell receptor beta chains drawn from one sample of a study of blood T cells in healthy people across ages. TCRdb reanalysed the 5' RACE reads using MiXCR and keeps one entry per CDR3 protein. The data hold 750,000 to 1,000,000 distinct CDR3 sequences, with roughly 29% observed a single time. These data are also associated with another study on T cells of mothers and their children.

The specimen was blood. These receptors all come from a woman in her thirties or forties in good health. The CDR3 runs from the conserved cysteine through the conserved F or W. D genes are given only for firm matches. Size values are once, few and many counts, or a class for expanded clones, and some rows have none.

>-|TRBJ2-5|TRBD2|TRBV2
TGTGCCAGCAGTGAATTTTCCAGTGTATGGGGGGGAGAGACCCAGTACTTC
CASSEFSSVWGGETQYF
>few|TRBJ2-7|-|TRBV7-9
TGTGCCAGCAGCTTCAGGGGCAAACCCTACGAGCAGTACTTC
CASSFRGKPYEQYF
>-|TRBJ2-1|-|TRBV4-1
TGCGCCAGCAGCCAGTTACAGGGCTATGAGCAGTTCTTC
CASSQLQGYEQFF
>few|TRBJ1-2|-|TRBV28
TGTGCCAGCAAATGGACGGGTACCTATGGCTACACCTTC
CASKWTGTYGYTF
>-|TRBJ1-1|-|TRBV6-6
TGTGCCAGCAGGATCCAGGGGAACACTGAAGCTTTCTTT
CASRIQGNTEAFF
>many|TRBJ2-7|-|TRBV18
TGTGCCAGCTCACCACCATCACGGCACTACGAGCAGTACTTC
CASSPPSRHYEQYF
>many|TRBJ2-5|-|TRBV7-2
TGTGCCAGCAGCTTAGCCGCAGTAGCGTCCCAGTACTTC
CASSLAAVASQYF
>-|TRBJ2-5|-|TRBV20-1
TGCAGTGCTAGCGGCTTGTTCGAAGAGACCCAGTACTTC
CSASGLFEETQYF
>-|TRBJ2-5|-|TRBV7-2
TGTGCCAGCAGCTTAGCTGCAGGGTCTTGGGAGACCCGGTACTTC
CASSLAAGSWETRYF
>few|TRBJ2-1|TRBD2|TRBV7-2
TGTGCCAGCAGCCCGCGTGGGACTAGCGGAGCCTACAATGAGCAGTTCTTC
CASSPRGTSGAYNEQFF
>-|TRBJ1-1|-|TRBV20-1
TGCAGTGCTGAAGGTTCTGGGACAACGAACACTGAAGCTTTCTTT
CSAEGSGTTNTEAFF
>few|TRBJ1-6|-|TRBV7-8
TGTGCCAGCAGCTCCGATTCGGGTTCACCCCTCCACTTT
CASSSDSGSPLHF
>-|TRBJ1-2|TRBD1|TRBV20-1
TGCAGTGTTAAGGACAGGACCAACTATGGCTACACCTTC
CSVKDRTNYGYTF
>many|TRBJ2-6|-|TRBV3-1
TGTGCCAGCAGCCAAGATTTCCCTTACCCTGGGGCCAACGTCCTGACTTTC
CASSQDFPYPGANVLTF
>few|TRBJ2-1|TRBD2|TRBV3-1
TGTGCCAGCAGCCCGGGGGGGGCCTTATACAATGAGCAGTTCTTC
CASSPGGALYNEQFF
>few|TRBJ1-2|-|TRBV10-3
TGTGCCATCGGATCGGACAAGCAATCCTATGGCTACACCTTC
CAIGSDKQSYGYTF
>few|TRBJ2-5|TRBD2|TRBV20-1
TGCAGTGCAGCGGGTAGCGGGGGTAGGGGAGAGACCCAGTACTTC
CSAAGSGGRGETQYF
>-|TRBJ2-3|TRBD2|TRBV12-3/TRBV12-4
TGTGCCAGCAGTTTACAAGGCGGGGGGGCCTCTAATGCGCAGTATTTT
CASSLQGGGASNAQYF
>few|TRBJ2-7|-|TRBV27
TGTGCCAGCGCCGGACACCTGGATTCCTACGAGCAGTACTTC
CASAGHLDSYEQYF
>-|TRBJ2-3|-|TRBV28
TGTGCCAGCAGTTTGGCAGTAGGGAGCGACACAGATACGCAGTATTTT
CASSLAVGSDTDTQYF